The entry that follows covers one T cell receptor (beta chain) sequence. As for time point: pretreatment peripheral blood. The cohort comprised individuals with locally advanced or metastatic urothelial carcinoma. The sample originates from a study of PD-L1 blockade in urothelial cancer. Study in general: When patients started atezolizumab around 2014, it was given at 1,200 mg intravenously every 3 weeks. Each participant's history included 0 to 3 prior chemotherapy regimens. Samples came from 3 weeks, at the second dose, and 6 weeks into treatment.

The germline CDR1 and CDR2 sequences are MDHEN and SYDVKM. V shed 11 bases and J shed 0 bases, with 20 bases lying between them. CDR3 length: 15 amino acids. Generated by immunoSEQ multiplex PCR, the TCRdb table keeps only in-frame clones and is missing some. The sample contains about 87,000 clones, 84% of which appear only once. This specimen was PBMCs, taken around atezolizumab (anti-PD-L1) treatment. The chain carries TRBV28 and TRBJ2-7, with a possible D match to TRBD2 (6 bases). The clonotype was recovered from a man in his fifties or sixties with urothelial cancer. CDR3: CAAGSSGSVSYEQYF. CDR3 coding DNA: TGTGCCGCGGGGAGTAGCGGCTCAGTCTCCTACGAGCAGTACTTC.